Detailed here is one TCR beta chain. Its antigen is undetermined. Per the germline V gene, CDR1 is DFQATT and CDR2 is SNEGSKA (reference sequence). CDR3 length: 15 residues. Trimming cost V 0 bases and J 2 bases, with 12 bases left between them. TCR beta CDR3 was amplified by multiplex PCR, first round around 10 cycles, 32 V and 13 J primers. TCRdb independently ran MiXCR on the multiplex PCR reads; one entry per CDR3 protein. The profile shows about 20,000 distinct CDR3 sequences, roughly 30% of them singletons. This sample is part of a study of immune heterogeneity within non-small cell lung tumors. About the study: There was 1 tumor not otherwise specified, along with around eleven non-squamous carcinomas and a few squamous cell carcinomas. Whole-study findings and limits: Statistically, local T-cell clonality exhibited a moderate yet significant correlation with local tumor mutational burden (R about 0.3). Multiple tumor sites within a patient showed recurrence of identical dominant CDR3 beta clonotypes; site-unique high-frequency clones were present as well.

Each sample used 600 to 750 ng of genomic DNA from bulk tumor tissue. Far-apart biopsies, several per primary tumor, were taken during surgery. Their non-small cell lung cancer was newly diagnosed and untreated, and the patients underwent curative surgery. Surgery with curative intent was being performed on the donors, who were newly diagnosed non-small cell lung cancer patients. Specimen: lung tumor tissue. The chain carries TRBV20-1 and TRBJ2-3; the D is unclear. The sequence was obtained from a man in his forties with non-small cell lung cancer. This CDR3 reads CSARDNGLITDTQYF. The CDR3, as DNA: TGCAGTGCTAGAGATAACGGGCTGATCACAGATACGCAGTATTTT.